The clone carrying this TCR beta chain was counted between two and nine times. This CDR3 region has 15 residues. V was trimmed by 2 bases and J by 0 bases, leaving 8 bases between them. Per the germline V gene, CDR1 is LGHNA and CDR2 is YNFKEQ. With a J-beta primer mix and a sample-barcoded 5' primer, a second PCR ran 7 to 11 cycles. Each of the cDNA molecules was tagged by a template-switch adaptor with 12 random nucleotides. From each sample, at least 3 million paired-end reads containing CDR3 were obtained. From the 5' RACE reads, TCRdb called clonotypes with MiXCR, one entry per CDR3 protein. The sample consists of about 1.1 million distinct CDR3 sequences, about two fifths of them appearing once. The entry originates in a study of blood T cells in healthy people across ages. PBMCs were isolated at a quantity of at least 7 million per sample. Total RNA, at least 5 micrograms per sample, was extracted from PBMCs.

The receptor's source is a man aged 18-30 years in good health. J is TRBJ2-1 and V is TRBV4-2, with D maybe TRBD1 (5 bases). Sample: blood. CDR3 protein: CASSQPTASYNEQFF. CDR3 bases: TGTGCCAGCAGCCAACCGACAGCCTCCTACAATGAGCAGTTCTTC.